One and the same sample provided the 22 T cell receptor beta chains below, sequenced in a study of control samples from healthy donors and cancer patients. The repertoire was sequenced with immunoSEQ multiplex PCR; TCRdb's copy has only in-frame clones and lacks some. The sample has around 94,000 clones, around 83% seen once. Sequencing was carried out using blood. Source of these receptors: a woman in her forties or fifties in good health.

As concerns this clone: Relative to the germline gene, one junction end is altered; a read error may explain this. The chain uses TRBV7-2 and TRBJ2-1; D possibly corresponds to TRBD2 (5 bases). The CDR3 is made up of 17 amino acids. Germline V CDR1 and CDR2: SGHTA, FQGNSA. The CDR3 coding sequence is TGTGCCAGCAGCCTAGCCTACGGGGTCACCTCCTACAATGAGCAGTTCTTC. Its protein is CASSLAYGVTSYNEQFF.

The chain links TRBV19 to TRBJ2-4; D not resolved. Trimming removed 5 bases from V and 7 bases from J, with 15 bases in between. Looked up from germline, CDR1 is LNHDA and CDR2 is SQIVND (reference sequence). The CDR3 runs to 14 residues. The CDR3 reads CASSLGHEGNIQYF. As DNA, the CDR3 is TGTGCCAGTAGTCTGGGCCATGAAGGGAACATTCAGTACTTC.

The CDR3 region is CASSAAPGLAGQETQYF. CDR3 in DNA: TGTGCCAGCAGCGCCGCCCCGGGACTAGCCGGACAAGAGACCCAGTACTTC. V gene TRBV7-2 combines with J gene TRBJ2-5; TRBD2 matches 9 bases. The V segment lost 5 bases and the J segment 2 bases; nucleotides outside the gene matches: 12. This CDR3 spans 17 amino acids. Looked up from germline, CDR1 is SGHTA and CDR2 is FQGNSA.

J is TRBJ2-3 and V is TRBV9; 9 nucleotides agree with TRBD2. Germline-derived CDR1 and CDR2 are SGDLS and YYNGEE. V dropped 0 bases and J dropped 0; count of bases not matched to a gene: 11. This CDR3 has 19 residues. CDR3 sequence reads: CASSVELAGQSTSTDTQYF. The CDR3 DNA reads TGTGCCAGCAGCGTAGAGCTAGCGGGGCAGTCTACTAGCACAGATACGCAGTATTTT.

This clone has only a few counts. The chain is built from TRBV6-5 and TRBJ1-1; D is unresolved. Per germline, CDR1 MNHEY and CDR2 SVGAGI. V lost 6 bases and J 3 bases, leaving 8 bases between the germline ends. The CDR3 consists of 12 residues. CDR3 nucleotides: TGTGCCAGCAGGGGGAGGGACACTGAAGCTTTCTTT. Encoded protein: CASRGRDTEAFF.

This clone has just one count. V gene TRBV6-5 combines with J gene TRBJ2-1, with 12 bases matching TRBD1. With 7 bases clipped from V and 9 bases from J, the junction kept 10 bases outside the gene matches. The germline V gene encodes CDR1 MNHEY and CDR2 SVGAGI. The CDR3 is 15 residues long. CDR3 residues: CASKKAGTGGAEQFF. CDR3 sequence (DNA): TGTGCCAGCAAGAAAGCCGGGACAGGGGGCGCTGAGCAGTTCTTC.

The V gene is TRBV28, the J gene TRBJ2-7; 8 bases map to TRBD2. Germline V gene data show CDR1 as MDHEN and CDR2 as SYDVKM. V lost 1 base and J lost 6; bases outside the gene matches: 8. The CDR3 totals 15 residues. CDR3 nucleotide sequence: TGTGCCAGCAGTTTATCTCGTGGACTAGCACCCGAGCAGTACTTC. As protein: CASSLSRGLAPEQYF.

This chain connects TRBV28 to TRBJ1-2; unclear D gene. Germline V lookup: CDR1 MDHEN, CDR2 SYDVKM. V lost 6 bases to trimming and J lost 1 base, with 3 bases between them. The CDR3 loop spans 11 amino acids. CDR3 nucleotide sequence: TGTGCCAGCAGGGATAACTATGGCTACACCTTC. This translates into CASRDNYGYTF.

This rearrangement joins TRBV27 to TRBJ2-1; D gene uncertain. From germline, CDR1 is MNHEY and CDR2 SMNVEV (reference sequence). V was clipped by 3 bases and J by 4 bases, with 7 bases between them. The CDR3 consists of 13 residues. CDR3 region: CASSFNGYNEQFF. CDR3 in DNA: TGTGCCAGCAGTTTTAACGGTTACAATGAGCAGTTCTTC.

This clone occurred a few times. Other DNA sequences from this sample encode an identical CDR3 as well. The V and J genes are TRBV12-3 or TRBV12-4 and TRBJ1-5; D is perhaps TRBD1 (6 bases). This CDR3 spans 13 amino acids. Trimming left V 6 bases short and J 4 bases short, with 10 bases between. CDR3 protein: CASSLTGNQPQHF. CDR3 coding DNA: TGTGCCAGCAGCTTAACAGGGAATCAGCCCCAGCATTTT.

The J gene is TRBJ2-1, the V gene TRBV12-5; D gene ambiguous. V was cut by 0 bases and J by 4 bases, with 7 bases left in between. The germline CDR1 and CDR2 sequences are LGHNT and FRNRAP. The CDR3 is made up of 14 amino acids. The CDR3 loop reads CASGLVQGYNEQFF. DNA for the CDR3: TGTGCTAGTGGTTTGGTACAAGGGTACAATGAGCAGTTCTTC.

This clone has a single count. This chain uses TRBV10-1 with TRBJ2-7, with TRBD1 matching 9 bases. The length of the CDR3 is 14 residues. The germline V gene encodes CDR1 WNHNN and CDR2 SYGVQD (reference sequence). Trimming at V came to 10 bases and at J to 2 bases, leaving 9 bases not matched to a gene. CDR3 in amino acids: CANPGDRVAYEQYF. The CDR3 region has the DNA TGCGCCAACCCCGGGGACAGGGTGGCCTACGAGCAGTACTTC.

V is TRBV5-6 and J is TRBJ2-7; the match to TRBD2 covers 7 bases. V was clipped by 1 base and J by 12 bases; unmatched bases: 13. CDR1 and CDR2 (germline): SGHDT, YYEEEE. CDR3 size: 14 residues. The CDR3, as DNA: TGTGCCAGCAGCTTGAGTGGGCTAGCGGCGAAATTGTACTTC. This codes for CASSLSGLAAKLYF.

The chain joins TRBV11-1 to TRBJ1-1; 12 nucleotides match TRBD1. The CDR3 totals 14 residues. The J segment lost 7 bases and the V segment lost 5 bases, leaving 5 bases of the junction unmatched. CDR1 and CDR2 from the germline V gene are SGHAT and FQDESV (reference sequence). CDR3 amino acids: CASSMGQGASEAFF. The CDR3, as DNA: TGTGCCAGCAGCATGGGACAGGGGGCCAGTGAAGCTTTCTTT.

V and J are TRBV2 and TRBJ1-5; D is ambiguous. Per the germline V gene, CDR1 is SNHLY and CDR2 is FYNNEI. This CDR3 comprises 15 residues. V dropped 0 bases and J dropped 4 bases, with 10 bases sitting between them. The CDR3 reads CASSEARSTNQPQHF. The CDR3 DNA sequence: TGTGCCAGCAGTGAAGCTCGGTCAACGAATCAGCCCCAGCATTTT.

V is TRBV28 and J is TRBJ2-5, with D possibly being TRBD2 (6 bases). V gave up 5 bases and J gave up 1 base, with 11 bases separating them. Germline V CDR1 and CDR2: MDHEN, SYDVKM. The CDR3 sequence is 14 residues long. For the CDR3, the DNA is TGTGCCAGCAGTCACGGGGGTAGCCAAGAGACCCAGTACTTC. This gives the protein CASSHGGSQETQYF.

CDR3 sequence reads: CASSQEPLDLRFF. CDR3 nucleotides: TGTGCCAGCAGCCAAGAACCCTTGGATTTGCGGTTCTTC. This sequence joins TRBV3-1 (or the pseudogene TRBV3-2) and TRBJ2-1, with D uncertain. V lost 0 bases to trimming and J lost 15 bases, with 15 bases between them. This CDR3 is built from 13 residues. The germline V gene has CDR1 LGHDT and CDR2 YNNKEL (reference sequence).

This chain connects TRBV27 to TRBJ2-5, with D perhaps TRBD2 (5 bases). From germline, CDR1 is MNHEY and CDR2 SMNVEV (reference sequence). CDR3 length: 13 amino acids. Trimming removed 6 bases from V and 2 bases from J, with 10 bases in between. The CDR3 bases are TGTGCCAGCAGACTAGACTTGCAAGAGACCCAGTACTTC. This sequence encodes CASRLDLQETQYF.

This clone is medium-sized by share. This chain connects TRBV10-3 to TRBJ2-7, with TRBD1 matching 7 bases. With V trimmed by 0 bases and J by 2 bases, 4 bases remained unmatched. The CDR3 runs 15 residues. The germline V gene has CDR1 ENHRY and CDR2 SYGVKD. In DNA, the CDR3 is TGTGCCATCAGTGAGTCAGGGACAGCGACCTACGAGCAGTACTTC. It yields the protein CAISESGTATYEQYF.

The gene calls are TRBV11-1 and TRBJ2-1; 12 nucleotides agree with TRBD2. Trimming removed 5 bases from V and 4 bases from J; junction bases left unmatched: 6. Germline loops: CDR1 SGHAT, CDR2 FQDESV (reference sequence). The CDR3 length is 16 residues. In DNA, the CDR3 is TGTGCCAGCAGCGCGTCCGGGACTAGCGGGTACAATGAGCAGTTCTTC. This gives the protein CASSASGTSGYNEQFF.

The chain joins TRBV5-1 to TRBJ1-2; the D is unclear. The V end was cut by 0 bases, the J end by 4 bases, with 16 bases between. CDR1 SGHRS and CDR2 YFSETQ come from the germline V gene. This CDR3 contains 16 residues. The CDR3 protein is CASSLAGVGGLYGYTF. Written as DNA, the CDR3 is TGCGCCAGCAGCTTGGCCGGGGTGGGAGGACTCTATGGCTACACCTTC.

The chain combines TRBV6-2 or TRBV6-3 with TRBJ1-2, with unresolved D. The CDR3 runs 13 residues. Per germline, CDR1 MNHEY and CDR2 SVGEGT. V dropped 2 bases and J dropped 8 bases, with 12 bases sitting between them. The CDR3 bases are TGTGCCAGCAGTTACGTCCGAGTTTGGGGCTACACCTTC. It specifies CASSYVRVWGYTF.